This is a list of T cell receptor beta chains from one sample in a study of blood T cell repertoires in COVID-19. Measured with immunoSEQ multiplex PCR; TCRdb has only the in-frame clones, and not every one. The profile shows approximately 470,000 clones, roughly 90% of them singletons. The source material was PBMCs or T cells enriched from blood (not recorded which). These receptors originate from a woman under 30 who had recovered from COVID-19. Each CDR3 is given without its conserved first and last residue.

TRBV5-1 | ASPGTLYNSPLH
TRBV19 | ASSIRRQGVGNSPLH
TRBV2 | ASSEGTAGPYEQY
TRBV3-1/TRBV3-2 | ASSHLAGGDTQY
TRBV5-1 | ASRPSTGRGSGNTIY
TRBV28 | ASSLVRYEQF
TRBV7-9 | ASSFVEGRDTDTQY
TRBV5-1 | ASSPGLAGTGELF
TRBV7-2 | ASSTTGSTGELF
TRBV10-3 | AIMTLDREDGYT
TRBV4-1 | ASSHLDRGGTDTQY
TRBV7-9 | ASSPRTSGSLGETQY
TRBV4-1 | ASSQDLYNEQF
TRBV10-2 | ASSESPLLAEPIVAKNIQY
TRBV10-3 | AISESTRGGAF
TRBV30 | AWSPMTGPSSGNTIY
TRBV7-9 | ASSYLGPETQY
TRBV5-1 | ASSSWTGVGTEAF
TRBV5-1 | ASSLGDRVSDTQY
TRBV19 | ASSTQVNEQF
TRBV5-8 | APKWRGSLTGELF
TRBV5-1 | ASSRTSGAAGYNEQF
TRBV28 | ASREPGTGVEKLF
TRBV6-1 | ASSAEAQPSISPLH
TRBV5-1 | ASREQATGRLEAF
TRBV19 | ASSYRQSPNTEAF
TRBV7-2 | ASSLETEPLYGYT
TRBV20-1 | SANPRGELF
TRBV5-5 | ASSLVGRDWGGNTIY
TRBV2 | ASRVVRGNTEAF
TRBV2 | ASGLTNFEAF
TRBV5-1 | ASSLGYMGARDGYT
TRBV6-5 | ASSFDPQGGDEKLF
TRBV5-6 | ASSFLQGTYGYT
TRBV6-1 | ASSEAAGLRTLH
TRBV5-1 | ARSLGGTGEDEQY
TRBV6-5 | ASSPGQLNTGELF
TRBV12-5 | ASGERSEGEQF
TRBV7-2 | ASSLYTGHNEQF
TRBV29-1 | SVRTSGDTIY
TRBV24-1 | ATSFSGGYT
TRBV30 | AWSLTGLGDAF